This TCR beta chain was documented in a study of blood T cells in healthy people across ages. Overall study: Per every two T cells, about one barcoded beta molecule was captured by template switching. The study's findings and limits: Diversity of TCR beta correlated strongly with naive T cell percentage. Whereas aged donors had fewer naive CD4+ cells, long-lived donors had more of them and higher diversity.

On this clonotype: Its antigen remains unidentified.

Germline lookup yields CDR1 SGHAT and CDR2 FQNNGV. V was pared by 6 bases and J by 8 bases, with 4 bases of the junction left unmatched. CDR3 length: 14 residues. Combining a sample-barcoded 5' primer with a J-beta primer mix, a second PCR ran for roughly 6 to 12 cycles. MiXCR, run by TCRdb on the 5' RACE reads, gives a single entry per CDR3 protein. This sample has some 640,000 distinct CDR3 sequences, with about 52% found just once. Extraction yielded at least 6 micrograms of total RNA per sample. The sample taken for sequencing was blood. This TCR was sampled from a woman aged 55-70 years in good health. The chain joins TRBV11-2 to TRBJ2-1, with TRBD2 matching 13 bases. CDR3 bases: TGTGCCAGCAGTGGGACTAGCGGGATCTATGAGCAGTTCTTC. It translates to CASSGTSGIYEQFF.